Below are 14 T cell receptor beta chains sequenced from a single sample in a study of blood T cell repertoires in COVID-19. The protocol was immunoSEQ multiplex PCR, while the TCRdb copy is restricted to in-frame clones and leaves out a portion. The sample consists of about 260,000 clones, over 80% of them appearing once. The material sequenced was PBMCs or T cells enriched from blood (not recorded which). All receptors come from a man aged 45-65 years who had been exposed to COVID-19.

This chain joins TRBV5-4 and TRBJ2-7; TRBD2 is a possible D gene (5 bases). Germline V lookup: CDR1 SGHNT, CDR2 YYREEE (reference sequence). Trimming took off 2 bases at V and 4 bases at J, with 10 bases between the two ends. The CDR3 runs to 13 residues. The CDR3 DNA sequence: TGTGCCAGCAGCTTTGACCGGGGATACGAGCAGTACGTC. Its protein product is CASSFDRGYEQYV.

A single count supports this clone. The V call is TRBV12-3 or TRBV12-4, the J call TRBJ1-4, with a weak D call TRBD1 (6 bases). The CDR3 spans 13 residues. The V end lost 7 bases, the J end lost 14 bases, and 20 bases lay between the germline ends. CDR3 residues: CASTNMTGVGLFF. The CDR3 DNA is TGTGCCAGCACTAATATGACAGGTGTCGGGCTGTTTTTT.

This chain uses TRBV12-3 or TRBV12-4 with TRBJ2-7, with a possible D match to TRBD1 (5 bases). V was trimmed by 5 bases and J by 6 bases, leaving 14 bases between them. CDR3 length equals 13 residues. The CDR3 DNA follows: TGTGCCAGCAGTCCTGACAGTTTTCGCGAGCAGTACTTC. Translating it yields CASSPDSFREQYF.

The rearrangement uses TRBV9 and TRBJ2-5; TRBD1 is a possible D gene (6 bases). Germline CDR1 is SGDLS and CDR2 is YYNGEE. Trimming shortened V by 3 bases and J by 2 bases, and 8 bases separated the two germline ends. The CDR3 extends over 13 amino acids. CDR3: CASSETGQETQYF. The DNA of the CDR3 is TGTGCCAGCAGCGAAACAGGGCAAGAGACCCAGTACTTC.

The chain employs TRBV6-1 and TRBJ2-3; weak D call: TRBD2 (6 bases). The germline V gene has CDR1 MNHNS and CDR2 SASEGT. Trimming took 0 bases from V and 8 from J, leaving 15 bases between them. The CDR3 is 15 amino acids. The CDR3 DNA reads TGTGCCAGCAGTGAAGCGGGGGGAATCGGGGCTACGCAGTATTTT. Its protein is CASSEAGGIGATQYF.

The V gene is TRBV28, the J gene TRBJ1-1; 7 bases agree with TRBD1. The CDR3 spans 14 residues. CDR1 is MDHEN and CDR2 is SYDVKM in the germline V gene. J lost 0 bases, V lost 7 bases, and 5 bases had no gene match. The CDR3 bases are TGTGCCAGCAACCAACAGGGGCTGAACACTGAAGCTTTCTTT. Translating gives CASNQQGLNTEAFF.

This chain joins TRBV11-3 and TRBJ2-5; D call uncertain. Per the germline V gene, CDR1 is SGHNT and CDR2 is YENEEA. The V gene lost 5 bases and the J gene lost 5 bases, with 9 bases spanning the gap. This CDR3 contains 12 residues. CDR3 residues: CASSRVRETQYF. CDR3 nucleotides: TGTGCCAGCAGCCGGGTGCGGGAGACCCAGTACTTC.

The J gene is TRBJ2-1, the V gene TRBV11-2; 7 nucleotides align to TRBD2. V lost 4 bases and J lost 8; bases outside the gene matches: 5. Germline CDR1 reads SGHAT; CDR2 reads FQNNGV. The CDR3 sequence is 13 residues long. The CDR3 region is CASSWGGEDEQFF. The CDR3 DNA follows: TGTGCCAGCAGCTGGGGAGGGGAGGATGAGCAGTTCTTC. The complete variable domain, with remaining parts taken from reference TRBV11-2 and TRBJ2-1, reads EAGVAQSPRYKIIEKRQSVAFWCNPISGHATLYWYQQILGQGPKLLIQFQNNGVVDDSQLPKDRFSAERLKGVDSTLKIQPAKLEDSAVYLCASSWGGEDEQFFGPGTRLTVL.

The rearrangement links TRBV2 to TRBJ1-2; the D gene is possibly TRBD1 (6 bases). The CDR3 spans 13 residues. V lost 7 bases, J lost 6 bases, and 15 bases lay in between. CDR1 and CDR2 (germline): SNHLY, FYNNEI. CDR3 loop: CASNKQGIDGYTF. CDR3 nucleotides: TGTGCCAGCAATAAACAGGGTATCGATGGCTACACCTTC.

In this sample, this clone turned up a few times. The chain has TRBV11-2 and TRBJ1-6; TRBD1 is a possible D gene (5 bases). The V end was cut by 7 bases, the J end by 2 bases, with 15 bases between. The germline gives CDR1 SGHAT, CDR2 FQNNGV. The CDR3 contains 16 residues. The CDR3 sequence is CASIQGQGTYNSPLHF. The CDR3 DNA reads as TGTGCCAGCATCCAAGGGCAGGGAACCTATAATTCACCCCTCCACTTT.

J is TRBJ1-6 and V is TRBV28; D gene uncertain. V lost 6 bases and J 7 bases, leaving 16 bases between the germline ends. Germline CDR1 and CDR2: MDHEN and SYDVKM. The CDR3 extends over 15 amino acids. The CDR3 here is CASSPGRAMNSPLHF. The CDR3 DNA reads as TGTGCCAGCAGCCCTGGGAGGGCGATGAATTCACCCCTCCACTTT.

This clone was detected a few times. The V and J genes are TRBV28 and TRBJ2-3; 11 positions agree with TRBD1. J lost 5 bases, V lost 8 bases, and 12 bases had no gene match. The CDR3 totals 16 residues. Germline V CDR1 and CDR2: MDHEN, SYDVKM. This CDR3 is CASPPSGQGEGDTQYF. The CDR3 coding sequence is TGTGCCAGCCCCCCCTCGGGACAGGGGGAGGGAGATACGCAGTATTTT.

The chain couples TRBV5-1 to TRBJ2-3; 8 nucleotides align to TRBD2. The CDR3 extends over 17 amino acids. J lost 5 bases, V lost 4 bases, and 15 bases had no gene match. Looked up from germline, CDR1 is SGHRS and CDR2 is YFSETQ. CDR3 loop: CASSGSLASGLGDTQYF. In DNA, the CDR3 is TGCGCCAGCAGCGGGTCGCTGGCTAGCGGGTTGGGAGATACGCAGTATTTT.

This clone appeared once. The J gene is TRBJ1-1, the V gene TRBV6-4, with D uncertain. Trimming removed 6 bases at V and 2 bases at J, with 10 bases between. Germline CDR1 MRHNA, CDR2 SNTAGT. The CDR3 has 13 amino acids. The CDR3 loop is CASRAGSNTEAFF. As DNA, the CDR3 is TGTGCCAGCAGAGCGGGATCCAACACTGAAGCTTTCTTT.